This TCR beta chain was captured by sequencing in a study of blood T cell repertoires in COVID-19 (dated by TCRdb to about 2020). Notes on the research overall: Samples covering the acute and convalescent phases of COVID-19 were provided by collaborators in the United States, Italy and Spain. The samples were drawn from two sources: the first 160 participants of the ongoing ImmuneRACE study, and 950 to 1,500 subjects contributed by 6 global collaborators. The prospective study material was composed of cDNA or gDNA derived from T cells, B-cell-depleted T cells, or PBMCs. HLA class I and class II types, where available, came from metadata supplied by the sample provider rather than from assay-based typing. The repertoires were released in a freely available public database meant as a resource for research on the immune response to SARS-CoV-2. Subjects who had been exposed to COVID-19, were actively infected with it, or had recovered from it provided the deeply sampled blood TCRbeta repertoires that made up the dataset. A de-identified subject ID, COVID-19 status, age in years and sex were almost always included in the sample metadata.

This clone has only a few counts. There is no known antigen for this receptor. Base qualities are not at hand, and no much larger clone is one base apart. The junction shows trimming of 1 base on V and 5 bases on J, plus 7 bases between the germline ends. The germline V gene encodes CDR1 SGHDT and CDR2 YYEEEE. Including cysteine and phenylalanine, the CDR3 has 14 amino acids. The sequence is cut down to CDR3 DNA, 42 bases in frame from base 1. The immunoSEQ Assay, a bias-controlled multiplex PCR, was used to amplify TCRbeta CDR3 regions from genomic DNA. The authors' pipeline ran thus. Nucleated cell counts per sample were estimated from amplification of reference gene primers within the assay. Sequence reads were collapsed and filtered to measure the absolute abundance of every unique TCRbeta CDR3 rearrangement. Productive Simpson clonality was computed per sample as the square root of Simpson's diversity index over productive rearrangements. The table comes from immuneACCESS by way of TCRdb, which keeps in-frame sequences with V and J called. Part of the clones is missing from these tables; in studies checked, under half for an unresolved V gene and the rest for unknown reasons. The DNA gave D and trimming, while V, J and clone size come from that table. The sample table lists under 150,000 clones, around 86% of them with a count of one. The ten largest clones represent roughly 9.7% of the sample.

Collaborating institutions collected whole blood in K2EDTA tubes following their own protocols. For TCRbeta analysis, collaborators shipped samples as frozen whole blood, isolated PBMCs, or DNA extracted from either of those sample types. The paper as a whole reports these results and caveats: How much clinical and demographic metadata was included differed by source and by participant, and the metadata was provided uncurated.

The sample taken for sequencing was peripheral blood. This TCR was sampled from a man in his forties or fifties with active or convalescent COVID-19. The sequence joins TRBV5-6 to TRBJ1-6; the D segment cannot be called with confidence. The DNA reads TGTGCCAGCAGCTTGAGGCGGGATAATTCACCCCTCCACTTT. This translates into CASSLRRDNSPLHF.